This T cell receptor (beta chain) emerged from a study of blood T cell repertoires in COVID-19. Trimming removed 4 bases from V and 3 bases from J; junction bases left unmatched: 3. The CDR3 runs 16 residues. CDR1 and CDR2 (germline): ENHRY, SYGVKD. Libraries were prepared by immunoSEQ multiplex PCR; TCRdb keeps only in-frame clonotypes and omits some of them. The sample has roughly 120,000 clones; around nine tenths are singletons. The origin of this receptor is a woman between 50 and 59 years old with acute or convalescent COVID-19. The sequenced material came from peripheral blood. The genes are TRBV10-3 and TRBJ1-4, with 12 bases identical to TRBD1. The CDR3 nucleotides read TGTGCCATCAGTGGGGACAGGGGGCCGGCTAATGAAAAACTGTTTTTT. It translates to CAISGDRGPANEKLFF.